The subject of this entry is one TCR beta chain. Clones were read by immunoSEQ multiplex PCR, and TCRdb kept only the in-frame ones, dropping some. The table shows 90,000 to 150,000 clones, with around nine tenths occurring only once. These data are taken from a study of control samples from healthy donors and cancer patients. Trimming removed 5 bases from V and 1 base from J, with 15 bases in between. Germline CDR1 is SGHTA and CDR2 is FQGNSA. The CDR3 is made up of 15 amino acids. Sequencing was done on a sample of blood. The source is a man aged 30-40 years in good health. This rearrangement joins TRBV7-2 to TRBJ2-7, with D hard to call. Written as DNA, the CDR3 is TGTGCCAGCAGCCGGACCGGCGGCGGATCCTACGAGCAGTACTTC. Encoded protein: CASSRTGGGSYEQYF.